The present T cell receptor beta chain was sequenced within a study of blood T cell repertoires in COVID-19. Study details: COVID-19 samples from acute and convalescent phases originated in the United States, Italy and Spain. In each case, the material was cDNA or gDNA derived from T cells, B-cell-depleted T cells, or PBMCs.

Study processing details: Counts of nucleated cells, estimated from reference gene primer amplification, were obtained. Clones were read by immunoSEQ multiplex PCR, and TCRdb kept only the in-frame ones, dropping some. V and J calls and clone size follow that table, whereas D and trimming were derived from the DNA. The profile shows around 270,000 clones, 70% to 90% of them singletons. The sequence derives from a woman aged 50 to 60 with acute or convalescent COVID-19. Sample: peripheral blood.

DNA of the CDR3: TGTGCCAGCAGTCGGGGGACAGGTTACAATGAGCAGTTCTTC. Translated: CASSRGTGYNEQFF. The V gene is TRBV6-6, the J gene TRBJ2-1; 8 nucleotides agree with TRBD1. CDR3 length: 14 amino acids. V was clipped by 5 bases and J by 4 bases; unmatched bases: 4. Germline V gives CDR1 MNHNY, CDR2 SVGAGI (reference sequence).